This entry lists 19 T cell receptor beta chains sequenced from one sample in a study of T-cell reconstitution after alpha-beta-depleted transplantation in children. Library preparation (for TCRbeta) was performed with unique molecular identifiers. TCRdb ran MiXCR on the PCR reads and lists one entry per CDR3 protein. The sample has approximately 350,000 distinct CDR3 sequences; about a tenth are singletons. The input for sequencing was PBMCs from the stem cell graft donor, taken from the stem cell graft. These receptors were obtained from a human donor who donated a stem cell graft to a child with acute lymphoblastic leukemia.

This clonotype was detected only a few times. V and J are TRBV4-2 and TRBJ1-4; 10 nucleotides match TRBD1. Germline V gene lookup returns CDR1 LGHNA and CDR2 YNFKEQ. Unmatched junction bases numbered 6, after V lost 3 bases and J lost 8 bases. This CDR3 has 15 residues. The CDR3: CASSHGQGDGEKLFF. In nucleotides, the CDR3 is TGTGCCAGCAGCCACGGACAGGGGGACGGCGAAAAACTGTTTTTT.

This clonotype was observed a few times. V gene TRBV28 combines with J gene TRBJ2-7; no definite D call. The CDR3 runs 15 residues. The germline gives CDR1 MDHEN, CDR2 SYDVKM. Trimming left V 1 base short and J 6 bases short, with 16 bases between. Written as DNA, the CDR3 is TGTGCCAGCAGTTTATCTTCCCTTGGAACCTCCGAGCAGTACTTC. Translation gives CASSLSSLGTSEQYF.

This clonotype appeared a few times. The V gene is TRBV2, the J gene TRBJ1-2, with 7 bases lining up with TRBD1. CDR3 length equals 16 residues. The V segment lost 6 bases and the J segment 8 bases; nucleotides outside the gene matches: 18. Germline V gene lookup returns CDR1 SNHLY and CDR2 FYNNEI. This CDR3 reads CASRLHTSGTEFGYTF. The CDR3 bases are TGTGCCAGCAGGCTCCATACGTCCGGGACAGAATTCGGCTACACCTTC.

This clonotype was counted between two and nine times. The chain uses TRBV5-1 and TRBJ2-3; 11 nucleotides match TRBD2. V lost 1 base, J lost 1 base, and 11 bases stayed unmatched. The germline V gene has CDR1 SGHRS and CDR2 YFSETQ. The CDR3 spans 19 residues. CDR3 region: CASSLMLAGGRLGTDTQYF. CDR3 in DNA: TGCGCCAGCAGCTTGATGCTAGCGGGAGGACGTCTTGGCACAGATACGCAGTATTTT.

The CDR3, as DNA: TGTGCCAGCAGCCGAACTAGCGGGATAGCCAAAAACATTCAGTACTTC. It encodes CASSRTSGIAKNIQYF. The V call is TRBV28, the J call TRBJ2-4; 10 bases map to TRBD2. This CDR3 has 16 amino acids. V dropped 6 bases and J dropped 0; count of bases not matched to a gene: 5. From germline, CDR1 is MDHEN and CDR2 SYDVKM.

This clonotype came up a few times. This chain uses TRBV20-1 with TRBJ2-3; D possibly matches TRBD1 or TRBD2 (5 bases each). The germline CDR1 and CDR2 sequences are DFQATT and SNEGSKA (reference sequence). V was trimmed by 5 bases and J by 3 bases, leaving 15 bases between them. This CDR3 has 14 amino acids. The CDR3 DNA reads as TGCAGTGCTCTGGGACCGGTTACGACAGATACGCAGTATTTT. Translation: CSALGPVTTDTQYF.

The chain employs TRBV12-3 or TRBV12-4 and TRBJ2-7, with D tentatively TRBD1 (6 bases). This CDR3 is 14 amino acids long. Trimming stripped 6 bases from V and 4 bases from J, with 16 bases between. The DNA for the CDR3 is TGTGCCAGCAGGAATACCGGGACAAAGTACGAGCAGTACTTC. Protein product: CASRNTGTKYEQYF.

The sample holds many counts of this clonotype. This chain connects TRBV7-2 to TRBJ2-2; no clear D gene. This CDR3 comprises 16 residues. Trimming shortened V by 1 base and J by 0 bases, and 9 bases separated the two germline ends. Per the germline V gene, CDR1 is SGHTA and CDR2 is FQGNSA. CDR3 sequence reads: CASSLERVSNTGELFF. In nucleotides, the CDR3 is TGTGCCAGCAGCTTAGAACGGGTCTCGAACACCGGGGAGCTGTTTTTT.

This clonotype was seen more than once but under ten times. The J gene is TRBJ2-7, the V gene TRBV30; the match to TRBD2 covers 7 bases. CDR3 length equals 13 residues. J lost 5 bases, V lost 4 bases, and 8 bases had no gene match. Germline-derived CDR1 and CDR2 are GTSNPN and SVGIG (reference sequence). DNA of the CDR3: TGTGCCTGGAATGCGTTCGGGGGGAACGAGCAGTACTTC. Residues: CAWNAFGGNEQYF.

A remark on this clonotype: An end of the junction differs from the germline gene, which may be a read error. The chain combines TRBV7-7 with TRBJ2-1; D is possibly TRBD1 or TRBD2 (5 bases each). Germline loops: CDR1 SSHAT, CDR2 FNYEAQ (reference sequence). The CDR3 covers 14 residues. DNA of the CDR3: TGTGCTAGCAGCTTAGGGACCGCAAACAATGAGCAGTTCTTC. This sequence encodes CASSLGTANNEQFF.

This clonotype showed up just a few times. The chain uses TRBV5-1 and TRBJ2-7; D gene ambiguous. V lost 0 bases and J 6 bases, leaving 10 bases between the germline ends. CDR1 SGHRS and CDR2 YFSETQ come from the germline V gene. The CDR3 is 13 residues long. CDR3 DNA: TGCGCCAGCAGCTTGGTTAGTTCCGGCGAGCAGTACTTC. Its translation is CASSLVSSGEQYF.

CDR3 in amino acids: CASSQDDGKFRELFF. CDR3 in DNA: TGTGCCAGCAGCCAAGACGACGGGAAGTTTCGGGAGCTGTTTTTT. The gene calls are TRBV14 and TRBJ2-2; weak D call: TRBD2 (5 bases). The CDR3 is 15 amino acids. Germline lookup yields CDR1 SGHDN and CDR2 FVKESK. The V and J ends lost 0 bases and 9 bases respectively, with 14 bases between them.

The chain employs TRBV20-1 and TRBJ2-7; TRBD2 matches at 10 bases. From germline, CDR1 is DFQATT and CDR2 SNEGSKA (reference sequence). J gave up 5 bases and V 2 bases, and 9 bases lay outside the gene matches. The CDR3 length is 15 residues. The CDR3 reads CSARPPSGSPHEQYF. CDR3 DNA sequence: TGCAGTGCTAGACCCCCTAGCGGGAGCCCCCACGAGCAGTACTTC.

This clonotype has more than one count but fewer than ten. The chain is built from TRBV21-1 and TRBJ2-5; the table's D call TRBD2 went unverified against the DNA. TRBV21-1 is tagged as a pseudogene. This CDR3 is 14 amino acids long. This chain's CDR3 is CASSAGRTRETQYF. The CDR3 coding sequence is TGTGCCAGCAGCGCCGGGAGGACTAGAGAGACCCAGTACTTC.

The V call is TRBV12-3 or TRBV12-4, the J call TRBJ2-3; TRBD2 matches 10 bases. Trimming at V came to 4 bases and at J to 1 base, leaving 14 bases not matched to a gene. This CDR3 is 19 amino acids long. The CDR3 DNA follows: TGTGCCAGCAGTTCCCCTCTAGCGGGAGAGGTGCACGGCACAGATACGCAGTATTTT. It translates to CASSSPLAGEVHGTDTQYF.

This clonotype was counted a few times. This sequence joins TRBV6-5 and TRBJ2-1, with 8 positions matching TRBD2. The V gene's germline CDR1 is MNHEY and CDR2 SVGAGI. This CDR3 is built from 17 residues. Trimming cost V 0 bases and J 0 bases; bases outside gene matches: 4. The CDR3 loop is CASSYSSSGNSYNEQFF. CDR3 coding DNA: TGTGCCAGCAGTTACTCGAGTAGCGGGAACTCCTACAATGAGCAGTTCTTC.

Here the CDR3 DNA reads TGTGCCAGCAGCCCGGACGCACGCCTCGGGCAGTACTTC. Translated: CASSPDARLGQYF. The chain recombines TRBV3-1 with TRBJ2-7; D unresolved. Trimming stripped 4 bases from V and 9 bases from J, with 16 bases between. This CDR3 has 13 residues. Germline CDR1 LGHDT, CDR2 YNNKEL (reference sequence).

This clonotype was recorded at least ten times. CDR3 amino acids: CATSRGSGRVHEQYF. The CDR3 DNA sequence: TGTGCCACCAGCAGAGGTAGCGGGAGGGTGCACGAGCAGTACTTC. This chain joins TRBV15 and TRBJ2-7; TRBD2 matches 11 bases. Germline CDR1 reads LNHNV; CDR2 reads YYDKDF (reference sequence). With V trimmed by 1 base and J by 5 bases, 4 bases remained unmatched. The CDR3 consists of 15 residues.

This clonotype was observed a few times. This chain connects TRBV15 to TRBJ1-3; D is perhaps TRBD1 (6 bases). V was shortened by 7 bases and J by 1 base, with 20 bases between the two germline ends. The CDR3 is 17 residues long. Germline V gives CDR1 LNHNV, CDR2 YYDKDF (reference sequence). CDR3: CATTIFQGYPSGNTIYF. CDR3 coding DNA: TGTGCCACCACCATATTTCAGGGGTATCCTTCTGGAAACACCATATATTTT.